The TCR beta chain under discussion was sequenced for a study of shared clonotypes between healthy human individuals. Study-level results: Unshared clonotypes carried lower generation probabilities than those common to all four donors.

In the case of this clone: What it binds is unknown.

Sequencing was performed with immunoSEQ multiplex PCR; in TCRdb, only in-frame clones are kept and a portion is missing. The profile shows about 690,000 clones, 90% of them singletons. The source is a man between 18 and 35 years old in good health. Some clones in this sample may be carry-over from other donors' samples. Sequencing was done on a sample of memory CD8+ T cells from PBMCs. The subset: CD45RO+ cells pooled with CCR7-negative TemRA cells.

Here the CDR3 DNA reads TGTGCCAGCCTGGGGACAGGGGACGTCGGGCAGTACTTC. The encoded protein is CASLGTGDVGQYF. The rearrangement joins TRBV27 to TRBJ2-7; 10 positions match TRBD1. This CDR3 contains 13 residues. With 8 bases clipped from V and 9 bases from J, the junction kept 10 bases outside the gene matches. CDR1 is MNHEY and CDR2 is SMNVEV in the germline V gene (reference sequence).